This paragraph covers one T cell receptor (beta chain) sequence. Its cognate antigen is unknown. Sequencing used immunoSEQ multiplex PCR; TCRdb keeps in-frame clones, though not all of them. The table includes 52,000 or so clones, 65% to 90% detected once. The data were obtained in a study of a mutant IDH1 vaccine in newly diagnosed glioma. There are 12 residues in the CDR3. Germline values: CDR1 MNHNS, CDR2 SASEGT. The ends were cut back, 5 bases at V and 10 bases at J, with 11 bases in the middle. Sample time point: week 5, during vaccination. Topical imiquimod accompanied each vaccine dose, which consisted of 300 ug of mutant IDH1 20-mer peptide.

This rearrangement joins TRBV6-1 to TRBJ1-4, with unresolved D. This specimen consisted of PBMCs, obtained from a glioma patient whose treatment included an IDH1 peptide vaccine. This sequence was found in a woman younger than 30 with glioma. Some clones in this sample may be carry-over from other donors' samples. CDR3 sequence: CASSPDVGKLFF. The CDR3 nucleotides are TGTGCCAGCAGTCCCGATGTAGGAAAACTGTTTTTT.